This TCR beta chain came from a study of blood T cell repertoires in COVID-19. Study-level information: COVID-19 samples collected from the United States, Italy and Spain covered acute and convalescent phases. Sources were T cells, B-cell-depleted T cells, or PBMCs; the material itself was cDNA or gDNA.

The junction had 7 bases not matched to a gene; V was cut back by 4 bases and J by 3 bases. Germline loops: CDR1 SGHRS, CDR2 YFSETQ. The CDR3 is 15 residues long. Authors' processing steps: Estimates of nucleated cell counts were drawn from the amplification of reference gene primers. Using immunoSEQ multiplex PCR, the repertoire was profiled, and TCRdb retains in-frame clones only, with some absent. That table gives V, J and clone size, and the DNA gave D and trimming. The sample consists of more than 95,000 clones, 70% to 75% of them appearing once. The Seattle site enrolled patients during active infection and followed them longitudinally.

The clonotype was recovered from a man aged 80 or over with COVID-19, enrolled during active disease. Input material: peripheral blood. The V and J genes are TRBV5-1 and TRBJ2-1, with 7 positions matching TRBD2. The chain's CDR3 is CASSTSGTIYNEQFF. CDR3 DNA sequence: TGCGCCAGCAGCACCTCCGGGACTATCTACAATGAGCAGTTCTTC.